Listed here are 14 T cell receptor beta chains from one sample, sequenced in a study of graft-versus-host responses after intestinal transplantation. For these TCRs, the target antigens are not known. Produced via immunoSEQ multiplex PCR; TCRdb's table is partial and in-frame only. Of 60,000 to 75,000 clones in the sample, 80% to 90% were seen once. Sequenced here: unstimulated CD8+ T cells sorted from spleen or lymph node cells, sampled before intestinal transplant. The receptors were sampled from a human donor who received an intestinal transplant.

In its sample, this clone was seen once. The chain uses TRBV11-2 and TRBJ1-2; 7 nucleotides line up with TRBD1. V lost 5 bases to trimming and J lost 4 bases; unmatched junction nucleotides: 4. From germline, CDR1 is SGHAT and CDR2 FQNNGV. The CDR3 has 13 residues. The CDR3 loop reads CASSLGQTYGYTF. CDR3 DNA: TGTGCCAGCAGCCTGGGACAGACCTATGGCTACACCTTC. The variable domain in full, completed from reference TRBV11-2 and TRBJ1-2, reads EAGVAQSPRYKIIEKRQSVAFWCNPISGHATLYWYQQILGQGPKLLIQFQNNGVVDDSQLPKDRFSAERLKGVDSTLKIQPAKLEDSAVYLCASSLGQTYGYTFGSGTRLTVV.

V gene TRBV28 combines with J gene TRBJ1-2; TRBD1 is a possible D gene (6 bases). This CDR3 has 14 residues. The V gene's germline CDR1 is MDHEN and CDR2 SYDVKM. Trimming cost V 6 bases and J 2 bases, with 13 bases left between them. The CDR3 loop is CASSVNRANYGYTF. CDR3 DNA sequence: TGTGCCAGCAGCGTGAACAGGGCAAACTATGGCTACACCTTC.

The chain carries TRBV2 and TRBJ2-5; TRBD2 agrees at 11 bases. V lost 3 bases, J lost 5 bases, and 11 bases stayed unmatched. Germline values: CDR1 SNHLY, CDR2 FYNNEI. The CDR3 runs 17 residues. The CDR3 DNA follows: TGTGCCAGCAGTGAGGAACTAGCGGGGGTAGGAGGGGAGACCCAGTACTTC. Protein: CASSEELAGVGGETQYF.

The chain combines TRBV7-2 with TRBJ2-1, with TRBD2 identical over 7 bases. Germline V gene sequence: CDR1 SGHTA, CDR2 FQGNSA. The CDR3 has 17 residues. The trim removed 2 bases at V and 4 bases at J, leaving 11 bases unmatched. CDR3 residues: CASSLTAGLYKYNEQFF. The CDR3 DNA reads TGTGCCAGCAGCTTAACAGCGGGACTCTACAAATACAATGAGCAGTTCTTC.

The rearrangement joins TRBV4-1 to TRBJ2-1, with 7 nucleotides matching TRBD2. From germline, CDR1 is MGHRA and CDR2 YSYEKL. The CDR3 consists of 15 residues. V lost 2 bases and J lost 5; bases outside the gene matches: 6. DNA for the CDR3: TGCGCCAGCAGCCAACCTAGCGGTCTAGACAATGAGCAGTTCTTC. Translated: CASSQPSGLDNEQFF.

The chain joins TRBV5-1 to TRBJ2-2; D is undetermined. Germline CDR1 reads SGHRS; CDR2 reads YFSETQ. The ends were cut back, 4 bases at V and 0 bases at J, with 13 bases in the middle. This CDR3 has 16 residues. CDR3 amino acids: CASSPTDKPNTGELFF. In DNA, the CDR3 is TGCGCCAGCAGCCCTACCGACAAGCCGAACACCGGGGAGCTGTTTTTT.

This chain connects TRBV27 to TRBJ2-7; D possibly corresponds to TRBD2 (6 bases). CDR3 size: 14 residues. The V end lost 2 bases, the J end lost 2 bases, and 10 bases lay between the germline ends. Germline-derived CDR1 and CDR2 are MNHEY and SMNVEV (reference sequence). CDR3 coding DNA: TGTGCCAGCAGTTTAGGGACTGCTACCTACGAGCAGTACTTC. It encodes CASSLGTATYEQYF.

The V and J genes are TRBV7-9 and TRBJ2-7; TRBD1 matches 10 bases. This CDR3 region has 14 residues. Looked up from germline, CDR1 is SEHNR and CDR2 is FQNEAQ (reference sequence). With 5 bases clipped from V and 2 bases from J, the junction kept 3 bases outside the gene matches. The CDR3 loop reads CASSSGTGAYEQYF. The CDR3 DNA sequence: TGTGCCAGCAGCAGCGGGACAGGGGCCTACGAGCAGTACTTC.

In this sample, this clone turned up once. The chain couples TRBV13 to TRBJ1-1, with D tentatively TRBD1 (6 bases). The germline CDR1 and CDR2 sequences are PRHDT and FYEKMQ (reference sequence). V was pared by 5 bases and J by 6 bases, with 40 bases between. This CDR3 has 22 amino acids. The CDR3 DNA is TGTGCCAGCAGCCCCTTGAACTACAGGGTACGAATACCTCTCGAACGAGTCCCTGAAGCTTTCTTT. This encodes CASSPLNYRVRIPLERVPEAFF.

The CDR3 loop is CASSLDRTWGMNTEAFF. As DNA, the CDR3 is TGTGCCAGCAGCTTGGACAGGACCTGGGGGATGAACACTGAAGCTTTCTTT. This chain links TRBV7-2 with TRBJ1-1, with 7 positions matching TRBD1. J lost 0 bases, V lost 3 bases, and 10 bases had no gene match. CDR3 length: 17 amino acids. Germline CDR1 and CDR2: SGHTA and FQGNSA.

V usage is TRBV28 and J usage is TRBJ1-5; a weak D match, TRBD1 (5 bases). Trimming left V 6 bases short and J 9 bases short, with 21 bases between. Germline assignment: CDR1 MDHEN and CDR2 SYDVKM. The CDR3 has 15 amino acids. CDR3 DNA: TGTGCCAGCAGCTCATTGGGCGCCGGGGGTTGGCCCCAGCATTTT. As protein: CASSSLGAGGWPQHF.

This clone was counted a single time. The gene calls are TRBV6-6 and TRBJ1-2; D gene unclear. Germline V gene data show CDR1 as MNHNY and CDR2 as SVGAGI (reference sequence). V gave up 2 bases and J gave up 8 bases, with 6 bases separating them. CDR3 size: 11 residues. The CDR3 DNA follows: TGTGCCAGCAGTTACGGAGCGGGCTACACCTTC. Translation gives CASSYGAGYTF.

The chain has TRBV15 and TRBJ2-3; the D gene is possibly TRBD2 (6 bases). Germline V lookup: CDR1 LNHNV, CDR2 YYDKDF (reference sequence). The CDR3 extends over 16 amino acids. Trimming pared 6 bases from V and 2 bases from J, leaving 18 bases between. CDR3 nucleotides: TGTGCCACCAGACCCGCGCGGGAAGGGGACACAGATACGCAGTATTTT. Its translation is CATRPAREGDTDTQYF. Using reference TRBV15 and TRBJ2-3 for the parts outside the CDR3, the full variable domain is DAMVIQNPRYQVTQFGKPVTLSCSQTLNHNVMYWYQQKSSQAPKLLFHYYDKDFNNEADTPDNFQSRRPNTSFCFLDIRSPGLGDTAMYLCATRPAREGDTDTQYFGPGTRLTVL.

The CDR3, as DNA: TGTGCCAGCAGTGCGGTCTCCGTTAATGAAAAACTGTTTTTT. This gives the protein CASSAVSVNEKLFF. This chain links TRBV2 with TRBJ1-4; D gene uncertain. The V gene's germline CDR1 is SNHLY and CDR2 FYNNEI. This CDR3 is 14 amino acids long. V lost 4 bases and J 4 bases, leaving 10 bases between the germline ends.